The 13 T cell receptor beta chains below were found in one sample sequenced in a study of blood T cell repertoires in COVID-19 (dated by TCRdb to 2018 to 2020). The library was prepared using the immunoSEQ multiplex PCR assay. This immuneACCESS table, as held by TCRdb, lists in-frame sequences with V and J called but not all clones. Of the missing ones, under half trace to an unresolved V gene in checked studies; the others have no known cause. The sample table records 50,000 to 75,000 clones; over 75% of these occur just once. The biggest ten clones account for 20% to 25% of the sample. Sequenced material: peripheral blood. Source of these receptors: a man older than 75 with active or convalescent COVID-19.

V and J are TRBV27 and TRBJ2-7; tentative D call: TRBD2 (5 bases). Germline CDR1 and CDR2: MNHEY and SMNVEV (reference sequence). The length of the CDR3 is 13 residues. The V and J ends lost 3 bases and 1 base respectively, with 7 bases between them. CDR3 nucleotide sequence: TGTGCCAGCAGTTTCGGAGGTTCCTACGAGCAGTACTTC. It codes for CASSFGGSYEQYF.

The table lists this clone with a few counts. DNA of the CDR3: TGTGCCAGCTCACCATTTGATCCGGGACAGAGCAATCAGCCCCAGCATTTT. Encoded protein: CASSPFDPGQSNQPQHF. V and J are TRBV18 and TRBJ1-5; 7 bases are shared with TRBD1. V shed 2 bases, J shed 1 base, and the junction held 8 bases outside the gene matches. The CDR3 totals 17 residues. The germline gives CDR1 KGHSH, CDR2 LQKENI. Supplemented by reference TRBV18 and TRBJ1-5, the full variable domain reads NAGVMQNPRHLVRRRGQEARLRCSPMKGHSHVYWYRQLPEEGLKFMVYLQKENIIDESGMPKERFSAEFPKEGPSILRIQQVVRGDSAAYFCASSPFDPGQSNQPQHFGDGTRLSIL.

This clone was picked up a small number of times. The V and J genes are TRBV9 and TRBJ2-1, with D maybe TRBD2 (5 bases). Germline V gene sequence: CDR1 SGDLS, CDR2 YYNGEE. The CDR3 is 13 residues long. Trimming left V 2 bases short and J 4 bases short, with 7 bases between. The CDR3 coding sequence is TGTGCCAGCAGCGTCCGGGAATACAATGAGCAGTTCTTC. Translation: CASSVREYNEQFF.

The chain is built from TRBV4-3 and TRBJ1-3, with TRBD1 matching over 8 bases. Unmatched junction bases numbered 7, after V lost 5 bases and J lost 1 base. This CDR3 has 16 amino acids. CDR1 and CDR2 (germline): LGHNA, YSLEER. The CDR3 DNA sequence: TGCGCCAGCAGCAGAGGGACAGGAAGGTCTGGAAACACCATATATTTT. Amino acids: CASSRGTGRSGNTIYF.

This rearrangement joins TRBV28 to TRBJ2-1, with 7 bases matching TRBD1. CDR3 size: 14 residues. Losses at the gene ends were 2 bases for V and 8 bases for J; bases not matched to a gene: 6. Germline values: CDR1 MDHEN, CDR2 SYDVKM. The CDR3 loop reads CASSLQGVIDEQFF. The CDR3 DNA follows: TGTGCCAGCAGTTTACAGGGGGTTATCGATGAGCAGTTCTTC.

The chain uses TRBV2 and TRBJ1-2; no reliable D call. Germline lookup yields CDR1 SNHLY and CDR2 FYNNEI. The CDR3 sequence is 13 residues long. V gave up 4 bases and J gave up 1 base, with 7 bases separating them. The DNA for the CDR3 is TGTGCCAGCAGTGCTGAGGTTAACTATGGCTACACCTTC. It specifies CASSAEVNYGYTF.

Worth noting for this clone: This sample also contains other DNA sequences that code for the same CDR3. The J gene is TRBJ1-1, the V gene TRBV12-3 or TRBV12-4, with D unresolved. This CDR3 spans 13 amino acids. V was cut by 3 bases and J by 8 bases, with 13 bases left in between. The CDR3 DNA sequence: TGTGCCAGCAGTTTGGTCGGCGGGTCGGAAGCTTTCTTT. This translates into CASSLVGGSEAFF.

This clone was seen a single time. The chain couples TRBV27 to TRBJ1-4, with D perhaps matching TRBD1 (5 bases). Germline V gene sequence: CDR1 MNHEY, CDR2 SMNVEV (reference sequence). The CDR3 has 18 amino acids. Trimming left V 2 bases short and J 6 bases short, with 22 bases between. CDR3 residues: CASSLSVVAGPEDEKLFF. CDR3 in DNA: TGTGCCAGCAGTTTAAGTGTTGTGGCAGGGCCCGAGGATGAAAAACTGTTTTTT.

V gene TRBV15 combines with J gene TRBJ1-4, with a possible D match to TRBD1 (5 bases). From germline, CDR1 is LNHNV and CDR2 YYDKDF (reference sequence). This CDR3 is built from 18 residues. Between the trimmed V and J ends, which lost 1 base and 1 base, there was a span of 16 bases. The CDR3 DNA reads TGTGCCACCAGCAGAGCTCCAATTACAGGTGGAACTAATGAAAAACTGTTTTTT. Translating it yields CATSRAPITGGTNEKLFF.

The V gene is TRBV29-1, the J gene TRBJ1-1; 9 bases are shared with TRBD1. V shed 7 bases, J shed 4 bases, and the junction held 7 bases outside the gene matches. Germline CDR1 is SQVTM and CDR2 is ANQGSEA. This CDR3 has 13 residues. CDR3 amino acids: CSEDRGGITEAFF. CDR3 nucleotide sequence: TGCAGCGAGGACAGGGGAGGGATCACTGAAGCTTTCTTT.

The V call is TRBV23-1, the J call TRBJ2-2; TRBD1 agrees at 7 bases. TRBV23-1 is filed as an ORF, its function uncertain. Trimming removed 4 bases from V and 6 bases from J; junction bases left unmatched: 11. This CDR3 spans 16 amino acids. CDR3 loop: CASSPPGQVSAGELFF. CDR3 in DNA: TGCGCCAGCAGTCCACCTGGACAGGTAAGCGCCGGGGAGCTGTTTTTT.

The chain has TRBV19 and TRBJ1-2; 7 positions match TRBD1. Germline-derived CDR1 and CDR2 are LNHDA and SQIVND (reference sequence). V was clipped by 3 bases and J by 0 bases; unmatched bases: 4. The CDR3 loop spans 15 amino acids. As DNA, the CDR3 is TGTGCCAGTAGTATCCGGGACAGCTCTAACTATGGCTACACCTTC. As protein: CASSIRDSSNYGYTF.

In its sample, this clone ranks as medium-sized (0.01 to 0.1%). This chain connects TRBV6-5 to TRBJ1-6; D is undetermined. Looked up from germline, CDR1 is MNHEY and CDR2 is SVGAGI. V lost 1 base and J 4 bases, leaving 11 bases between the germline ends. There are 16 residues in the CDR3. DNA for the CDR3: TGTGCCAGCAGTTACTGGGCAGAGTCGTATAATTCACCCCTCCACTTT. Residues: CASSYWAESYNSPLHF.